Below, 14 T cell receptor beta chains from the same sample are listed, as sequenced in a study of control samples from healthy donors and cancer patients (TCRdb year 2020). The method behind the library was the immunoSEQ multiplex PCR assay. What TCRdb holds here is the immuneACCESS table cut down to in-frame rearrangements. Part of the clones is not present; checked against another copy, under half of the missing clones reflect an unresolved V gene, and the others are unexplained. The sample data list over 150,000 clones, and roughly 93% of these were observed just once. Around 1.6% of the sample is taken by the ten largest. Sequenced: blood. The receptors here all came from a young man in good health.

The rearrangement links TRBV2 to TRBJ1-1; 7 nucleotides agree with TRBD1. V lost 5 bases to trimming and J lost 5 bases; unmatched junction nucleotides: 5. This CDR3 is 13 amino acids long. Germline loops: CDR1 SNHLY, CDR2 FYNNEI. CDR3: CASSRQGGTEAFF. CDR3 DNA sequence: TGTGCCAGCAGTCGACAGGGAGGGACTGAAGCTTTCTTT.

This clone has only a few counts. The genes are TRBV4-2 and TRBJ2-7; 8 nucleotides align to TRBD2. The CDR3 contains 15 residues. J gave up 2 bases and V 6 bases, and 9 bases lay outside the gene matches. Germline-derived CDR1 and CDR2 are LGHNA and YNFKEQ. The CDR3 bases are TGTGCCAGCAGTATCCTGCCGGGGGGGCCCTACGAGCAGTACTTC. This codes for CASSILPGGPYEQYF.

The chain links TRBV5-1 to TRBJ1-3, with unresolved D. The CDR3 contains 15 residues. Germline V gene data show CDR1 as SGHRS and CDR2 as YFSETQ. The V end was cut by 2 bases, the J end by 0 bases, with 9 bases between. This CDR3 reads CASSFDLSSGNTIYF. The CDR3 bases are TGCGCCAGCAGCTTCGACCTGAGCTCTGGAAACACCATATATTTT.

V gene TRBV2 combines with J gene TRBJ2-3; D possibly corresponds to TRBD2 (5 bases). Trimming took off 10 bases at V and 2 bases at J, with 16 bases between the two ends. CDR3 length: 14 amino acids. Germline CDR1 is SNHLY and CDR2 is FYNNEI. CDR3 bases: TGTGCCACCAAGATGCGGGCACTCACAGATACGCAGTATTTT. Its protein product is CATKMRALTDTQYF.

The chain joins TRBV6-5 to TRBJ2-5, with 7 bases aligning to TRBD2. CDR1 is MNHEY and CDR2 is SVGAGI in the germline V gene. This CDR3 contains 13 residues. Trimming at V came to 8 bases and at J to 10 bases, leaving 13 bases not matched to a gene. The CDR3 sequence is CASRLASGTIQYF. The CDR3 DNA reads TGTGCCAGCCGATTAGCCTCCGGGACTATCCAGTACTTC.

CDR3 sequence: CASSPGGGPYEQYF. The CDR3 DNA reads TGTGCCAGCAGCCCGGGGGGGGGACCCTACGAGCAGTACTTC. The chain combines TRBV7-2 with TRBJ2-7; 8 nucleotides match TRBD2. Losses at the gene ends were 5 bases for V and 2 bases for J; bases not matched to a gene: 5. The germline V gene encodes CDR1 SGHTA and CDR2 FQGNSA. This CDR3 region has 14 residues.

The V call is TRBV28, the J call TRBJ2-2; possibly TRBD1 or TRBD2 for D (6 bases each). CDR3 length: 16 amino acids. Trimming cost V 2 bases and J 6 bases, with 16 bases left between them. Germline V gene sequence: CDR1 MDHEN, CDR2 SYDVKM. CDR3 in amino acids: CASSLRTVGGAGELFF. DNA for the CDR3: TGTGCCAGCAGTTTACGTACGGTGGGGGGCGCCGGGGAGCTGTTTTTT.

The chain links TRBV18 to TRBJ1-4; TRBD1 matches at 11 bases. This CDR3 contains 15 residues. V gave up 6 bases and J gave up 5 bases; unmatched junction bases: 5. Germline assignment: CDR1 KGHSH and CDR2 LQKENI. The CDR3 sequence: CASSSGTGGNEKLFF. CDR3 nucleotide sequence: TGTGCCAGCTCGTCCGGGACAGGGGGAAATGAAAAACTGTTTTTT.

The V call is TRBV25-1, the J call TRBJ1-1; D remains ambiguous. Looked up from germline, CDR1 is MGHDK and CDR2 is SYGVNS. V was cut by 5 bases and J by 5 bases, with 18 bases left in between. The CDR3 is 15 residues long. CDR3 sequence (DNA): TGTGCCAGCAGTCCCATGGGCGGGGAGAGAACTGAAGCTTTCTTT. This codes for CASSPMGGERTEAFF.

V is TRBV5-4 and J is TRBJ2-3, with 7 bases matching TRBD1. The length of the CDR3 is 14 residues. J lost 3 bases, V lost 3 bases, and 4 bases had no gene match. The germline V gene has CDR1 SGHNT and CDR2 YYREEE (reference sequence). The CDR3 protein is CASSSQGTTDTQYF. CDR3 nucleotides: TGTGCCAGCAGCTCACAGGGGACGACAGATACGCAGTATTTT.

This chain joins TRBV11-2 and TRBJ2-7, with a tentative D call TRBD2 (7 bases). This CDR3 is 13 amino acids long. V was trimmed by 3 bases and J by 5 bases, leaving 11 bases between them. Germline V CDR1 and CDR2: SGHAT, FQNNGV. The CDR3 DNA is TGTGCCAGCAGCTTCGGGGGGCGAAACGAGCAGTACTTC. It codes for CASSFGGRNEQYF.

This chain connects TRBV4-1 to TRBJ2-1; D not resolved. The CDR3 extends over 12 amino acids. CDR1 and CDR2 from the germline V gene are MGHRA and YSYEKL. Trimming removed 1 base from V and 7 bases from J, with 5 bases in between. For the CDR3, the DNA is TGCGCCAGCAGCCAAGCTAGAAATGAGCAGTTCTTC. It yields the protein CASSQARNEQFF.

The J gene is TRBJ2-7, the V gene TRBV13; D remains ambiguous. The CDR3 loop spans 12 amino acids. Trimming left V 4 bases short and J 0 bases short, with 4 bases between. Germline CDR1 is PRHDT and CDR2 is FYEKMQ (reference sequence). The DNA of the CDR3 is TGTGCCAGCAGCTACAGCTCCTACGAGCAGTACTTC. Residues: CASSYSSYEQYF.

The chain links TRBV4-1 to TRBJ2-3; 13 bases are a match to TRBD2. The CDR3 consists of 18 residues. V lost 0 bases, J lost 5 bases, and 8 bases stayed unmatched. The germline V gene has CDR1 MGHRA and CDR2 YSYEKL. The CDR3 bases are TGCGCCAGCAGCCAAGAGACCACTAGCGGGGGGGCAGGAGATACGCAGTATTTT. Amino acid sequence: CASSQETTSGGAGDTQYF.